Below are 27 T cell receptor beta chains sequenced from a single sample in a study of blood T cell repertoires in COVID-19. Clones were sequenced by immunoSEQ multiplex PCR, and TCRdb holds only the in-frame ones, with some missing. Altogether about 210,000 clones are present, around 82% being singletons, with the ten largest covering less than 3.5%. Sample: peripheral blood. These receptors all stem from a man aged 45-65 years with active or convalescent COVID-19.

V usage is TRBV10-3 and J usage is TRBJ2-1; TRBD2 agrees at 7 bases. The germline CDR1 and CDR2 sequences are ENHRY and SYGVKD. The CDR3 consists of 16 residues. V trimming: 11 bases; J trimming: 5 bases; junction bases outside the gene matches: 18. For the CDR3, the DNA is TGTGCCTCCCTCGGTAGCGGGCCACGAAGAGACAATGAGCAGTTCTTC. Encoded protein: CASLGSGPRRDNEQFF.

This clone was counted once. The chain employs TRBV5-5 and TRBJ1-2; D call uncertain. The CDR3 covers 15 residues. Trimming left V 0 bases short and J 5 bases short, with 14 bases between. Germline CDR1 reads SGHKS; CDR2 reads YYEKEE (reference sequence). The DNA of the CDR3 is TGTGCCAGCAGCTTGGCCCCGGGAGGACCATATGGCTACACCTTC. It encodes CASSLAPGGPYGYTF.

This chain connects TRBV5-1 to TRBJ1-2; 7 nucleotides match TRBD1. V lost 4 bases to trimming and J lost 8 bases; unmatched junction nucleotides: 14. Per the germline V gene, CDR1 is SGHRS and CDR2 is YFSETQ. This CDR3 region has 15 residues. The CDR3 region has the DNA TGCGCCAGCAGCGCCGGCCGGGGGACAGAACGCGGCTACACCTTC. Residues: CASSAGRGTERGYTF. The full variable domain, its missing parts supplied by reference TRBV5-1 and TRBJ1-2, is KAGVTQTPRYLIKTRGQQVTLSCSPISGHRSVSWYQQTPGQGLQFLFEYFSETQRNKGNFPGRFSGRQFSNSRSEMNVSTLELGDSALYLCASSAGRGTERGYTFGSGTRLTVV.

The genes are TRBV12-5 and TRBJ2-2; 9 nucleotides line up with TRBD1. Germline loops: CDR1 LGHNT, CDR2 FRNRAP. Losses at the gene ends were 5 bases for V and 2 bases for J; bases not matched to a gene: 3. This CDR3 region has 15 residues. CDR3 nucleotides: TGTGCTAGTGGTGGGGGACAGGGTAACACCGGGGAGCTGTTTTTT. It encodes CASGGGQGNTGELFF.

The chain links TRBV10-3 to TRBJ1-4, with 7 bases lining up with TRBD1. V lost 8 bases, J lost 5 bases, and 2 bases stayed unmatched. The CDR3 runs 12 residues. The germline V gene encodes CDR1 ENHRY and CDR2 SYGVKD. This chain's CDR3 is CAISTGNEKLFF. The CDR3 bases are TGTGCCATCTCGACAGGGAATGAAAAACTGTTTTTT.

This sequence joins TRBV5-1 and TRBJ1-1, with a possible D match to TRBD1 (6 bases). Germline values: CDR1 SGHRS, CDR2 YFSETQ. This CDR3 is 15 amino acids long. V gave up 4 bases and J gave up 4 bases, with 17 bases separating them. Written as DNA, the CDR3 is TGCGCCAGCAGCCCGCCGGACAGCCTGAGCACTGAAGCTTTCTTT. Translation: CASSPPDSLSTEAFF.

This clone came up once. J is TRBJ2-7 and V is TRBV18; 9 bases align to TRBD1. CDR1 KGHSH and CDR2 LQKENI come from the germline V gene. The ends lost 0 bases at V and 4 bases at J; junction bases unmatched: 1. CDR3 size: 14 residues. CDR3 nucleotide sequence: TGTGCCAGCTCACCACCGACAGGGGGGTACGAGCAGTACTTC. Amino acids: CASSPPTGGYEQYF.

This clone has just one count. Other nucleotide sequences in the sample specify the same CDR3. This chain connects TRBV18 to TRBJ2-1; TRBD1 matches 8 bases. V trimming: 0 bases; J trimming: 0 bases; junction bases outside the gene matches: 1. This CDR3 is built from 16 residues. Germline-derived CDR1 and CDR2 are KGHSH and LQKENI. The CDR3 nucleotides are TGTGCCAGCTCACCACCAACAGGGGGCTCCTACAATGAGCAGTTCTTC. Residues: CASSPPTGGSYNEQFF.

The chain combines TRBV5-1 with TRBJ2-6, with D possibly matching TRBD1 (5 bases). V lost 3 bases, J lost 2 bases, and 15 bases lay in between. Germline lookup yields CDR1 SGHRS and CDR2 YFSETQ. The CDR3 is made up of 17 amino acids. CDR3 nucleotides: TGCGCCAGCAGCTCTGGGTATGGGGCGCCTGGGGCCAACGTCCTGACTTTC. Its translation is CASSSGYGAPGANVLTF. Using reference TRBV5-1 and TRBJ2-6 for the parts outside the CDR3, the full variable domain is KAGVTQTPRYLIKTRGQQVTLSCSPISGHRSVSWYQQTPGQGLQFLFEYFSETQRNKGNFPGRFSGRQFSNSRSEMNVSTLELGDSALYLCASSSGYGAPGANVLTFGAGSRLTVL.

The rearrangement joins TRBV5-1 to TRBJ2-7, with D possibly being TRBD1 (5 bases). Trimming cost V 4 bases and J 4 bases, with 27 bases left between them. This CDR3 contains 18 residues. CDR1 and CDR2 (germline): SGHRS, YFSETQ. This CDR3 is CASSQETPLGTGVYEQYF. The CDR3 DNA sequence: TGCGCCAGCAGCCAGGAAACCCCTCTCGGAACAGGTGTTTACGAGCAGTACTTC.

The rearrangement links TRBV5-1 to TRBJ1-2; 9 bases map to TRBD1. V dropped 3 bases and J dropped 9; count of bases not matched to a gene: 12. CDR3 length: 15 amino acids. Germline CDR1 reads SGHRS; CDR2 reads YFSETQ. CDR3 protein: CASSSETGGSFRYTF. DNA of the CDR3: TGCGCCAGCAGCTCAGAGACAGGGGGATCCTTTCGCTACACCTTC.

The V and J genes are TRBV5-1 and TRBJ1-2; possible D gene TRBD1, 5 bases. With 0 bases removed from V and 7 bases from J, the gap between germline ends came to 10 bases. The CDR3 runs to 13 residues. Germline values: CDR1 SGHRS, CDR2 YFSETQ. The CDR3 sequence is CASSLAAQGGYTF. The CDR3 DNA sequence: TGCGCCAGCAGCTTGGCGGCTCAGGGTGGCTACACCTTC.

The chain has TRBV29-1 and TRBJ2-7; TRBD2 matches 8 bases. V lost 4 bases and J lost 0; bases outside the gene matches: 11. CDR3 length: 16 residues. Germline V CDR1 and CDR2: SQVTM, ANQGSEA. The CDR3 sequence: CSVGGLGGASSYEQYF. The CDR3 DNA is TGCAGCGTTGGGGGCCTCGGGGGGGCGAGCTCCTACGAGCAGTACTTC.

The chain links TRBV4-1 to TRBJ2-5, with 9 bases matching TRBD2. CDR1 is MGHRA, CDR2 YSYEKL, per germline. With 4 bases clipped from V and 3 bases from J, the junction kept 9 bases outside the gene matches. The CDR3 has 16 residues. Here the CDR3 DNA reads TGCGCCAGCAGCCGAATACAAGCGGGGGGCAAAGAGACCCAGTACTTC. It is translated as CASSRIQAGGKETQYF.

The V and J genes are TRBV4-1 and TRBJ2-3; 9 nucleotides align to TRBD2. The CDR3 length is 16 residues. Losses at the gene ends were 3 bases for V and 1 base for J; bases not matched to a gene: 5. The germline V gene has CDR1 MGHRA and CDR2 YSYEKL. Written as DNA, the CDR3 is TGCGCCAGCAGCCAGGATGCTAGCGGGGGCACAGATACGCAGTATTTT. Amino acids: CASSQDASGGTDTQYF.

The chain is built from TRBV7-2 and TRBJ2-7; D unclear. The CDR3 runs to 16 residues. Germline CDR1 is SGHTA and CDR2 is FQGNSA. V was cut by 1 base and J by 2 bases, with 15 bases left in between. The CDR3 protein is CASSLGFGSMTYEQYF. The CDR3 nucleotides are TGTGCCAGCAGCTTAGGTTTCGGTTCGATGACCTACGAGCAGTACTTC.

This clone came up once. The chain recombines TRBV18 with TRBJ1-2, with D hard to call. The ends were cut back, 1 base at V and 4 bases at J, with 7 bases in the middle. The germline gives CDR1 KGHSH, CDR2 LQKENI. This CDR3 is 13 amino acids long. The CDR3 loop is CASSPQEGYGYTF. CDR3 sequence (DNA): TGTGCCAGCTCACCACAGGAGGGCTATGGCTACACCTTC.

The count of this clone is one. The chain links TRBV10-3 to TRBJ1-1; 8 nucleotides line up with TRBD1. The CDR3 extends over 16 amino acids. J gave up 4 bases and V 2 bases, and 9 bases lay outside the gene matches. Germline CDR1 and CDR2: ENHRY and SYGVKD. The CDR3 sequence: CAISEPTGQGGTEAFF. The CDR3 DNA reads TGTGCCATCAGTGAGCCGACAGGACAGGGAGGCACTGAAGCTTTCTTT.

The CDR3 loop reads CASSELRTGRGTEAFF. The CDR3, as DNA: TGTGCCAGCAGTGAGCTTAGGACAGGGAGGGGAACTGAAGCTTTCTTT. The rearrangement links TRBV25-1 to TRBJ1-1; 8 nucleotides agree with TRBD1. The CDR3 contains 16 residues. V gave up 3 bases and J gave up 5 bases; unmatched junction bases: 11. Germline assignment: CDR1 MGHDK and CDR2 SYGVNS.

The CDR3: CASSLNWGQMNTEAFF. CDR3 bases: TGTGCCAGCAGCCTCAACTGGGGACAAATGAACACTGAAGCTTTCTTT. The V and J genes are TRBV7-6 and TRBJ1-1; TRBD1 might be the D (6 bases). Germline CDR1 and CDR2: SGHVS and FNYEAQ. Trimming cost V 5 bases and J 0 bases, with 16 bases left between them. CDR3 size: 16 residues.

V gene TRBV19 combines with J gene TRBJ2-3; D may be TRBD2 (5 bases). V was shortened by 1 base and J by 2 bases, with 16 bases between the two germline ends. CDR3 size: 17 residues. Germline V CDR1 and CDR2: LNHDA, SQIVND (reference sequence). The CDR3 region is CASSIGSPAVVTDTQYF. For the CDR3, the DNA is TGTGCCAGTAGTATAGGAAGTCCAGCGGTTGTCACAGATACGCAGTATTTT. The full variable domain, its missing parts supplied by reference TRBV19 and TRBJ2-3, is DGGITQSPKYLFRKEGQNVTLSCEQNLNHDAMYWYRQDPGQGLRLIYYSQIVNDFQKGDIAEGYSVSREKKESFPLTVTSAQKNPTAFYLCASSIGSPAVVTDTQYFGPGTRLTVL.

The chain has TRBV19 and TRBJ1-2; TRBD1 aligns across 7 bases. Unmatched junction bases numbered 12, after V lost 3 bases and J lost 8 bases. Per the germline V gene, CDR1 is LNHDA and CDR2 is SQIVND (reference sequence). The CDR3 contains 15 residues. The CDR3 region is CASSMFPAGGGGYTF. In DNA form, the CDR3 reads TGTGCCAGTAGTATGTTCCCAGCAGGGGGTGGAGGCTACACCTTC.

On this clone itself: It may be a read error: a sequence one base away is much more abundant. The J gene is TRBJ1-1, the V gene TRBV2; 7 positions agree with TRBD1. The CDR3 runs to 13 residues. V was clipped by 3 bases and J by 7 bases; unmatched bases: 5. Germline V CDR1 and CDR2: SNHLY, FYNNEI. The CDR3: CASSDDRADEAFF. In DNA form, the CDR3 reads TGTGCCAGCAGTGACGACAGGGCGGATGAAGCTTTCTTT.

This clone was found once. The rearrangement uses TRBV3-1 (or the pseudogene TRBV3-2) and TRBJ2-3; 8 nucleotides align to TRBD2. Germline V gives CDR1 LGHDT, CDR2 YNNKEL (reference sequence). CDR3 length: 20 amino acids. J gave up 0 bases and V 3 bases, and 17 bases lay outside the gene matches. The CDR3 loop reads CASSHSGGGSWTYSTDTQYF. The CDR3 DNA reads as TGTGCCAGCAGCCACTCCGGGGGGGGCTCGTGGACTTATAGCACAGATACGCAGTATTTT.

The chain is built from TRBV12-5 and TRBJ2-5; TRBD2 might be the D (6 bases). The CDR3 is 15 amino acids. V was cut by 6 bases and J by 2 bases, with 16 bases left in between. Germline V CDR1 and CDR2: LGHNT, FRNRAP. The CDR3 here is CASGTGSAGQETQYF. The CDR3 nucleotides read TGTGCTAGTGGAACGGGGTCGGCGGGGCAAGAGACCCAGTACTTC.

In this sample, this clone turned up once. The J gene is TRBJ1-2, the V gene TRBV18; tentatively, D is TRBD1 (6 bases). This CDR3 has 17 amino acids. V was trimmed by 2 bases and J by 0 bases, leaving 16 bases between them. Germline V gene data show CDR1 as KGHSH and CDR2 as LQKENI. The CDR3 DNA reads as TGTGCCAGCTCACCAAGCACAGGGTCCAGCTCTAACTATGGCTACACCTTC. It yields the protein CASSPSTGSSSNYGYTF.

CDR3 coding DNA: TGTGCCAGCAGCCAAGACAGGGGCAGGGACGAGCAGTACTTC. Protein: CASSQDRGRDEQYF. The chain has TRBV3-1 (or the pseudogene TRBV3-2) and TRBJ2-7; TRBD1 might be the D (6 bases). From germline, CDR1 is LGHDT and CDR2 YNNKEL (reference sequence). Trimming removed 0 bases at V and 5 bases at J, with 11 bases between. The CDR3 runs to 14 residues.